This TCR beta chain originates from a study of T cell responses to AZD1222 COVID-19 vaccine. The repertoire was sequenced with immunoSEQ multiplex PCR; TCRdb's copy has only in-frame clones and lacks some. Seen here are about 190,000 clones, roughly 92% observed once, and the top ten hold roughly 4%. Germline V gene lookup returns CDR1 SGHVS and CDR2 FNYEAQ. The CDR3 is made up of 15 amino acids. V was shortened by 6 bases and J by 2 bases, with 15 bases between the two germline ends. The rearrangement links TRBV7-6 to TRBJ2-3; perhaps TRBD1 as D (6 bases). The clonotype originates from an adult who received the MenACWY meningococcal vaccine as a control. Sequencing was performed on peripheral blood, taken 28 days after the second dose of the MenACWY control vaccine. In DNA form, the CDR3 reads TGTGCCAGCAGTCCCCGGGACACCTCCACAGATACGCAGTATTTT. Translation: CASSPRDTSTDTQYF. Full variable domain (missing parts from reference TRBV7-6 and TRBJ2-3): GAGVSQSPRYKVTKRGQDVALRCDPISGHVSLYWYRQALGQGPEFLTYFNYEAQQDKSGLPNDRFSAERPEGSISTLTIQRTEQRDSAMYRCASSPRDTSTDTQYFGPGTRLTVL.